The 23 T cell receptor beta chains below all came from one sample that was sequenced in a study of control samples from healthy donors and cancer patients. The table came from immunoSEQ multiplex PCR; TCRdb's copy has only in-frame clones and leaves some out. The sample holds around 140,000 clones, approximately 89% seen once. What was sequenced was PBMCs. These receptors all come from a man aged 50 to 60 with head and neck cancer.

V and J are TRBV5-6 and TRBJ1-6, with no clear D. V lost 3 bases, J lost 0 bases, and 13 bases lay in between. The CDR3 sequence is 17 residues long. The germline gives CDR1 SGHDT, CDR2 YYEEEE. The CDR3 is CASSSTRASSYNSPLHF. The DNA of the CDR3 is TGTGCCAGCAGCTCCACGCGGGCCAGCTCCTATAATTCACCCCTCCACTTT.

The chain recombines TRBV10-3 with TRBJ2-1; possibly TRBD1 or TRBD2 for D (5 bases each). The V end lost 6 bases, the J end lost 3 bases, and 15 bases lay between the germline ends. This CDR3 comprises 15 residues. Germline V gives CDR1 ENHRY, CDR2 SYGVKD. The CDR3 is CAIRGTQGSYNEQFF. CDR3 nucleotides: TGTGCCATCAGGGGGACGCAGGGTAGCTACAATGAGCAGTTCTTC.

The chain has TRBV21-1 and TRBJ2-1; the D call of TRBD2 is as the table states it, not checked on the DNA. TRBV21-1 is a recognized pseudogene. The CDR3 is 16 residues long. The DNA of the CDR3 is TGTGCCAGCATACCCAATAGCGGGGGCCCGGGGAATGAGCAGTTCTTC. Its protein is CASIPNSGGPGNEQFF.

V is TRBV11-2 and J is TRBJ2-3, with D unclear. V lost 1 base and J 5 bases, leaving 1 base between the germline ends. The CDR3 is made up of 11 amino acids. Germline V gene data show CDR1 as SGHAT and CDR2 as FQNNGV. The CDR3 DNA reads TGTGCCAGCAGCTTAGTAGATACGCAGTATTTT. Translating it yields CASSLVDTQYF.

The chain joins TRBV6-5 to TRBJ2-3; 7 positions agree with TRBD1. The CDR3 has 15 residues. From germline, CDR1 is MNHEY and CDR2 SVGAGI. With V trimmed by 6 bases and J by 4 bases, 10 bases remained unmatched. In DNA form, the CDR3 reads TGTGCCAGCAGGCGTTACGACAGGGAATCAGATACGCAGTATTTT. This gives the protein CASRRYDRESDTQYF.

This rearrangement joins TRBV5-8 to TRBJ2-2; TRBD1 matches 9 bases. Germline values: CDR1 SGHTS, CDR2 YDEGEE. V lost 0 bases to trimming and J lost 5 bases; unmatched junction nucleotides: 11. The CDR3 totals 18 residues. CDR3: CASSLGDGTGKATGELFF. The CDR3 region has the DNA TGTGCCAGCAGCTTGGGGGACGGGACAGGGAAAGCAACCGGGGAGCTGTTTTTT.

The chain links TRBV9 to TRBJ2-7, with 15 bases identical to TRBD2. With 2 bases clipped from V and 5 bases from J, the junction kept 5 bases outside the gene matches. The CDR3 extends over 16 amino acids. The germline CDR1 and CDR2 sequences are SGDLS and YYNGEE. Written as DNA, the CDR3 is TGTGCCAGCAGCGTGTCTGGACTAGCGGGGGGGCACGAGCAGTACTTC. Translated, it gives CASSVSGLAGGHEQYF.

In DNA form, the CDR3 reads TGTGCCAGCAGCCCCCGGGGTAGCGAGTACAATGAGCAGTTCTTC. The encoded protein is CASSPRGSEYNEQFF. V and J are TRBV9 and TRBJ2-1; D might be TRBD2 (5 bases). The CDR3 loop spans 15 amino acids. The germline V gene encodes CDR1 SGDLS and CDR2 YYNGEE. Deletions cut 4 bases from V and 4 bases from J, with 15 bases between.

In its sample, this clone was seen once. The rearrangement links TRBV28 to TRBJ1-2, with D perhaps matching TRBD1 (5 bases). Germline V gene lookup returns CDR1 MDHEN and CDR2 SYDVKM. CDR3 length equals 14 residues. V was cut by 8 bases and J by 7 bases, with 20 bases left in between. The CDR3 DNA sequence: TGTGCCAGCTGGGAGACACCAGGGTCGAGTGGCTACACCTTC. This translates into CASWETPGSSGYTF.

V is TRBV28 and J is TRBJ1-5, with D tentatively TRBD1 (5 bases). Looked up from germline, CDR1 is MDHEN and CDR2 is SYDVKM. This CDR3 is 13 amino acids long. Trimming removed 6 bases from V and 4 bases from J, with 10 bases in between. This chain's CDR3 is CASRQVDNQPQHF. For the CDR3, the DNA is TGTGCCAGCAGACAGGTTGATAATCAGCCCCAGCATTTT.

The rearrangement links TRBV28 to TRBJ1-2; D remains ambiguous. Trimming removed 1 base at V and 8 bases at J, with 14 bases between. Germline loops: CDR1 MDHEN, CDR2 SYDVKM. The CDR3 consists of 14 residues. CDR3 bases: TGTGCCAGCAGTTTATCCGTGGAGGGCAGAGGCTACACCTTC. Translation: CASSLSVEGRGYTF.

The chain links TRBV28 to TRBJ2-5; 7 positions agree with TRBD2. The V gene's germline CDR1 is MDHEN and CDR2 SYDVKM. The CDR3 runs to 17 residues. V lost 1 base, J lost 2 bases, and 10 bases stayed unmatched. The CDR3 reads CASSLYRRAGNQETQYF. CDR3 nucleotides: TGTGCCAGCAGTTTATATCGGAGAGCGGGGAATCAAGAGACCCAGTACTTC.

The chain couples TRBV27 to TRBJ2-3; D may be TRBD1 (5 bases). CDR3 length: 15 residues. Trimming took 4 bases from V and 4 from J, leaving 15 bases between them. The V gene's germline CDR1 is MNHEY and CDR2 SMNVEV (reference sequence). CDR3 DNA: TGTGCCAGCAGTTCCATTGGGGTGGGGCCAGATACGCAGTATTTT. Amino acids: CASSSIGVGPDTQYF.

The J gene is TRBJ2-7, the V gene TRBV10-1; unclear D gene. CDR1 and CDR2 from the germline V gene are WNHNN and SYGVQD (reference sequence). Trimming shortened V by 0 bases and J by 6 bases, and 6 bases separated the two germline ends. The CDR3 loop spans 12 amino acids. CDR3 sequence (DNA): TGCGCCAGCAGTGAGTCGACGGGCGAGCAGTACTTC. Amino acids: CASSESTGEQYF.

The chain has TRBV24-1 and TRBJ2-3; D perhaps matches TRBD1 (6 bases). V lost 3 bases and J 4 bases, leaving 13 bases between the germline ends. Germline loops: CDR1 KGHDR, CDR2 SFDVKD. The CDR3 consists of 15 residues. The CDR3 bases are TGTGCCACCAGTGATCAAACCAGGGGTCCAGATACGCAGTATTTT. Its protein product is CATSDQTRGPDTQYF.

The rearrangement joins TRBV4-1 to TRBJ1-5; TRBD1 matches at 7 bases. CDR1 and CDR2 from the germline V gene are MGHRA and YSYEKL. V was clipped by 5 bases and J by 3 bases; unmatched bases: 7. This CDR3 has 15 amino acids. CDR3 nucleotides: TGCGCCAGCAGCACCTCGGGACAGACCAATCAGCCCCAGCATTTT. Its translation: CASSTSGQTNQPQHF.

CDR3 sequence: CASSYSAGVETQYF. The DNA for the CDR3 is TGTGCCAGCAGTTACTCGGCAGGGGTGGAGACCCAGTACTTC. This chain joins TRBV6-5 and TRBJ2-5; tentatively, D is TRBD1 (6 bases). The CDR3 is 14 amino acids. CDR1 MNHEY and CDR2 SVGAGI come from the germline V gene. V lost 0 bases and J 5 bases, leaving 10 bases between the germline ends.

The chain has TRBV24-1 and TRBJ2-5; D gene unclear. V was pared by 3 bases and J by 5 bases, with 18 bases between. CDR1 is KGHDR, CDR2 SFDVKD, per germline. The CDR3 is 16 residues long. The CDR3 loop reads CATSDRSRRSRETQYF. CDR3 sequence (DNA): TGTGCCACCAGTGATAGGAGCCGGCGTTCTCGGGAGACCCAGTACTTC.

The CDR3 nucleotides are TGTGCCAGCAGCTTAGGTACAGGTCAAGAGACCCAGTACTTC. Its translation: CASSLGTGQETQYF. The chain employs TRBV11-2 and TRBJ2-5; possible D gene TRBD1, 5 bases. CDR1 is SGHAT and CDR2 is FQNNGV in the germline V gene. The V gene lost 1 base and the J gene lost 2 bases, with 8 bases spanning the gap. This CDR3 has 14 amino acids. The whole variable domain, remainder taken from reference TRBV11-2 and TRBJ2-5, is EAGVAQSPRYKIIEKRQSVAFWCNPISGHATLYWYQQILGQGPKLLIQFQNNGVVDDSQLPKDRFSAERLKGVDSTLKIQPAKLEDSAVYLCASSLGTGQETQYFGPGTRLLVL.

The rearrangement links TRBV5-5 to TRBJ2-7; 7 bases are shared with TRBD2. This CDR3 contains 16 residues. Germline V lookup: CDR1 SGHKS, CDR2 YYEKEE (reference sequence). V lost 0 bases, J lost 0 bases, and 6 bases stayed unmatched. The CDR3 sequence: CASSLGLAVNSYEQYF. DNA of the CDR3: TGTGCCAGCAGCTTGGGCCTAGCGGTAAACTCCTACGAGCAGTACTTC.

This rearrangement joins TRBV24-1 to TRBJ2-5, with 10 bases fitting TRBD1. With V trimmed by 5 bases and J by 5 bases, 19 bases remained unmatched. The CDR3 contains 19 residues. Germline-derived CDR1 and CDR2 are KGHDR and SFDVKD. The CDR3 region has the DNA TGTGCCACCAGTGGAGGGGGACAGGGGCCCCTTTTAGACCGGGAGACCCAGTACTTC. It encodes CATSGGGQGPLLDRETQYF.

CDR3 sequence: CASSETNREQETQYF. The DNA for the CDR3 is TGTGCCAGCAGTGAGACCAACAGGGAACAAGAGACCCAGTACTTC. This chain connects TRBV6-1 to TRBJ2-5; possible D gene TRBD1, 6 bases. The V gene lost 3 bases and the J gene lost 2 bases, with 13 bases spanning the gap. The germline V gene has CDR1 MNHNS and CDR2 SASEGT. This CDR3 region has 15 residues.

The rearrangement uses TRBV19 and TRBJ2-5; 10 bases fit TRBD2. Germline CDR1 LNHDA, CDR2 SQIVND (reference sequence). V shed 4 bases, J shed 3 bases, and the junction held 5 bases outside the gene matches. CDR3 length: 15 residues. CDR3 region: CASSTASGRKETQYF. The CDR3 DNA reads TGTGCCAGTAGTACGGCTAGCGGGAGAAAAGAGACCCAGTACTTC.